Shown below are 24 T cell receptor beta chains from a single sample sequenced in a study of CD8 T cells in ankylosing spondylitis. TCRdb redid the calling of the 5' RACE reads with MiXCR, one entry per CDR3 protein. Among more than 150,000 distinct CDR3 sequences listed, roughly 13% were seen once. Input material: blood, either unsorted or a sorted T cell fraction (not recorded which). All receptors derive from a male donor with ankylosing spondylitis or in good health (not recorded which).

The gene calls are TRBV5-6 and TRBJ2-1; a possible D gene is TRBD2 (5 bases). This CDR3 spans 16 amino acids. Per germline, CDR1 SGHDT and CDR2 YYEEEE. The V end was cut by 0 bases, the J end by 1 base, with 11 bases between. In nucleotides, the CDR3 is TGTGCCAGCAGCTTGGCCTTAGGACTTTCCTACAATGAGCAGTTCTTC. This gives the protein CASSLALGLSYNEQFF.

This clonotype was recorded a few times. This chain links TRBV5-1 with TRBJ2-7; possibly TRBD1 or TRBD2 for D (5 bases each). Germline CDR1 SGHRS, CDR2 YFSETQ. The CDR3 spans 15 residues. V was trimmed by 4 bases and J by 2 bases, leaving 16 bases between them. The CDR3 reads CASSLRDGSTYEQYF. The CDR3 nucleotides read TGCGCCAGCAGCCTCCGGGACGGATCCACCTACGAGCAGTACTTC.

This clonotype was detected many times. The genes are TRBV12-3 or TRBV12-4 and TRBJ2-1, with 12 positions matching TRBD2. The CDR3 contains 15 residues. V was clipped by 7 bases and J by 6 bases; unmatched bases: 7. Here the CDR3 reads CASTLTTSGGNEQFF. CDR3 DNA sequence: TGTGCCAGCACCTTAACGACTAGCGGGGGCAATGAGCAGTTCTTC.

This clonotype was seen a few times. DNA of the CDR3: TGCAGTGCTAGTTCGGACGACCAAGAGACCCAGTACTTC. Its translation is CSASSDDQETQYF. The rearrangement joins TRBV20-1 to TRBJ2-5, with D unclear. V was clipped by 3 bases and J by 0 bases, with 8 bases between them. Per the germline V gene, CDR1 is DFQATT and CDR2 is SNEGSKA (reference sequence). The CDR3 totals 13 residues.

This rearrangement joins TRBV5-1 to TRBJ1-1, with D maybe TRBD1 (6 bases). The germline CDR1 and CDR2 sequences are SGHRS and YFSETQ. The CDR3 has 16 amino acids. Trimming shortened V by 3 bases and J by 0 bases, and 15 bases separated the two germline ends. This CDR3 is CASSSGDLYLNTEAFF. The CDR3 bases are TGCGCCAGCAGCTCAGGGGACTTGTACCTGAACACTGAAGCTTTCTTT.

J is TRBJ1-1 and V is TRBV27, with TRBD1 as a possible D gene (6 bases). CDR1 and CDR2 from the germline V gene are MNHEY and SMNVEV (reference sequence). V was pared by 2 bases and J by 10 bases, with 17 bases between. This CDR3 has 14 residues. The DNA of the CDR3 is TGTGCCAGCAGTTTAGCGGAGGGGGGAACGGGAGCTTTCTTT. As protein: CASSLAEGGTGAFF.

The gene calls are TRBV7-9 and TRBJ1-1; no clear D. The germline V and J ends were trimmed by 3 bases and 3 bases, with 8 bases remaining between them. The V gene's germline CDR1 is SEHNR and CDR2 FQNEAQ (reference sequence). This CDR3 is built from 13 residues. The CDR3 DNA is TGTGCCAGCAGCTTTGACGTATACACTGAAGCTTTCTTT. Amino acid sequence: CASSFDVYTEAFF.

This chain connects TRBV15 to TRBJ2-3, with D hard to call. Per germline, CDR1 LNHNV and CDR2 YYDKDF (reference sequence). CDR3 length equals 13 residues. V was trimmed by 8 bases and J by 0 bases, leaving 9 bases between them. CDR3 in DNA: TGTGCCACCGAGGAGACTAGCACAGATACGCAGTATTTT. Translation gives CATEETSTDTQYF. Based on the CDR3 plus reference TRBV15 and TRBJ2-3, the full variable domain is DAMVIQNPRYQVTQFGKPVTLSCSQTLNHNVMYWYQQKSSQAPKLLFHYYDKDFNNEADTPDNFQSRRPNTSFCFLDIRSPGLGDTAMYLCATEETSTDTQYFGPGTRLTVL.

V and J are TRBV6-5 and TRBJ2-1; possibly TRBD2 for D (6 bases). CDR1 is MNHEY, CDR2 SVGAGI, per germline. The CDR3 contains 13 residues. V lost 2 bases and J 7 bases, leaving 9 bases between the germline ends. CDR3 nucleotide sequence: TGTGCCAGCAGTTACGGTGGGGGGAATGAGCAGTTCTTC. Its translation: CASSYGGGNEQFF.

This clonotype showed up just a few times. The CDR3 DNA is TGTGCCACCTTTCCGGCGAGGGGAGGGAACACTGAAGCTTTCTTT. Protein product: CATFPARGGNTEAFF. The chain links TRBV24-1 to TRBJ1-1; TRBD1 is a possible D gene (5 bases). Trimming pared 9 bases from V and 1 base from J, leaving 17 bases between. The CDR3 spans 15 residues. The germline V gene encodes CDR1 KGHDR and CDR2 SFDVKD.

The CDR3 DNA reads as TGTGCCAGCAGCTTGCACGGAACTTCTAGCACAGATACGCAGTATTTT. Protein sequence: CASSLHGTSSTDTQYF. This chain connects TRBV5-8 to TRBJ2-3; no firm D call. CDR3 size: 16 residues. Germline values: CDR1 SGHTS, CDR2 YDEGEE. V dropped 1 base and J dropped 0 bases, with 12 bases sitting between them.

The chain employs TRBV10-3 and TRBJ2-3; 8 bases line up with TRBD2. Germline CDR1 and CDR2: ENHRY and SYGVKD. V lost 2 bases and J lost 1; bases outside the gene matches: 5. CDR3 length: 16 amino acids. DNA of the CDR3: TGTGCCATCAGTGAGAGGGTGACTAGCGGCACAGATACGCAGTATTTT. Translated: CAISERVTSGTDTQYF.

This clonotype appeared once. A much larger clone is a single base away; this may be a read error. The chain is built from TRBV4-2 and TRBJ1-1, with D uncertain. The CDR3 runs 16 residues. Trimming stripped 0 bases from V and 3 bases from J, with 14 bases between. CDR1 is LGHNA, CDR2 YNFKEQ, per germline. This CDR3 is CASSQERETMYTEAFF. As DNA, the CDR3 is TGTGCCAGCAGCCAAGAAAGGGAGACCATGTACACTGAAGCTTTCTTT.

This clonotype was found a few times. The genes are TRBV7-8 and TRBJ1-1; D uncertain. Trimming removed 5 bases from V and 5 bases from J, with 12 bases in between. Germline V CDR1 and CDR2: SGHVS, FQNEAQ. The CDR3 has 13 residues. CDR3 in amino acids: CASSLRLRTEAFF. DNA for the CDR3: TGTGCCAGCAGCCTGAGGCTGAGGACTGAAGCTTTCTTT.

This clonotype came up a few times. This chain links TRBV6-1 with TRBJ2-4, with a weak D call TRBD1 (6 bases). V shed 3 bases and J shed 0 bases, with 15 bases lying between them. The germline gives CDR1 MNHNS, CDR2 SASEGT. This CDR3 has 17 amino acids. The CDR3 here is CASSDLPGQLAKNIQYF. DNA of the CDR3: TGTGCCAGCAGTGATCTGCCGGGACAACTAGCCAAAAACATTCAGTACTTC.

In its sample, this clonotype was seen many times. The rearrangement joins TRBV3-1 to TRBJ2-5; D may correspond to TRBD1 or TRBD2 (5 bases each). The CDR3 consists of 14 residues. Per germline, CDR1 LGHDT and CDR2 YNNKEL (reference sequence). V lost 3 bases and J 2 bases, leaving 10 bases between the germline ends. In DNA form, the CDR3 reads TGTGCCAGCAGCCAGGGACCTACACAAGAGACCCAGTACTTC. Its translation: CASSQGPTQETQYF.

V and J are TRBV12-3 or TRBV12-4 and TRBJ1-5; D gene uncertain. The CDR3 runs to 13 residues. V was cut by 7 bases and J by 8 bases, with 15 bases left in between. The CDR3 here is CASMSGPLEPQHF. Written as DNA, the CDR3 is TGTGCCAGCATGAGTGGCCCATTGGAGCCCCAGCATTTT.

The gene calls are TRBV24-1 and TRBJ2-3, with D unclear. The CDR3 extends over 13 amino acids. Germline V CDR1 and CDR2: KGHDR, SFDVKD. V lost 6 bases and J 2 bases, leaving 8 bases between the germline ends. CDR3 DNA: TGTGCCACCAGTCCTGACACCACAGATACGCAGTATTTT. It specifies CATSPDTTDTQYF.

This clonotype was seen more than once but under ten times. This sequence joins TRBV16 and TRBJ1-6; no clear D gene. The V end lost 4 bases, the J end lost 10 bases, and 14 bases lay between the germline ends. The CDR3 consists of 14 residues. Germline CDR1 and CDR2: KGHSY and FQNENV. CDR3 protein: CASSPGLTVSPLHF. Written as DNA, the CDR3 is TGTGCCAGCAGCCCCGGGCTTACCGTATCACCCCTCCACTTT.

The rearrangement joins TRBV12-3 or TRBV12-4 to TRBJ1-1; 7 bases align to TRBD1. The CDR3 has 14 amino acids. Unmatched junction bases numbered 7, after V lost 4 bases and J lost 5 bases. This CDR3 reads CASSSTGLGTEAFF. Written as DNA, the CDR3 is TGTGCCAGCAGTTCGACAGGGCTAGGGACTGAAGCTTTCTTT.

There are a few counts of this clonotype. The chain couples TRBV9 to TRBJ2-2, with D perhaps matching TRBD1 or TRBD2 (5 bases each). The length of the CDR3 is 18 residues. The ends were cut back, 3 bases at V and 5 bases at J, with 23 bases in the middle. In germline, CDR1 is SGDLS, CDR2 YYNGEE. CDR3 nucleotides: TGTGCCAGCAGCGCGAAGAAGACGAGAAGGGGCGGGACCGGGGAGCTGTTTTTT. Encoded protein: CASSAKKTRRGGTGELFF.

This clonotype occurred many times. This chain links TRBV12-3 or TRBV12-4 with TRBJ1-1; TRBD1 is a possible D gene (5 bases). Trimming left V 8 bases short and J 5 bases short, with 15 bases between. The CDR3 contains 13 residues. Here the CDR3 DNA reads TGTGCCAGCTACAGGCCTGGGGTGACTGAAGCTTTCTTT. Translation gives CASYRPGVTEAFF.

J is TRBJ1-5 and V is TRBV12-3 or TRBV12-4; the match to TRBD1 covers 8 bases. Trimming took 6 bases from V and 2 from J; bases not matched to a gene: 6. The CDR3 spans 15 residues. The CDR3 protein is CASSIQGEGNQPQHF. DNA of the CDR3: TGTGCCAGCAGCATACAGGGGGAAGGCAATCAGCCCCAGCATTTT.

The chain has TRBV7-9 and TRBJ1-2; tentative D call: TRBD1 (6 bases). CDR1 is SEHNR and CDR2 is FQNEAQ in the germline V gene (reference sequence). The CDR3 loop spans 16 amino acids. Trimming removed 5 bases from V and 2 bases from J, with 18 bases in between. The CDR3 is CASSNPPGATNYGYTF. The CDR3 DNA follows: TGTGCCAGCAGCAATCCCCCGGGGGCCACGAACTATGGCTACACCTTC.